What follows are 5 T cell receptor beta chains derived from one specimen sequenced in a study of blood T cell repertoires in COVID-19. The table came from immunoSEQ multiplex PCR; TCRdb's copy has only in-frame clones and leaves some out. The data hold 110,000 or so clones, with 80% to 90% observed a single time. Sequencing was carried out using peripheral blood. Receptors originate from a woman in her 50s with acute or convalescent COVID-19.

The rearrangement joins TRBV2 to TRBJ2-5; weak D call: TRBD2 (6 bases). Germline CDR1 reads SNHLY; CDR2 reads FYNNEI. This CDR3 is 16 amino acids long. V was pared by 6 bases and J by 5 bases, with 22 bases between. The CDR3 DNA sequence: TGTGCCAGCAGGTACAGACTAGTCCTGGGGATGGAGACCCAGTACTTC. Protein product: CASRYRLVLGMETQYF.

The chain employs TRBV7-2 and TRBJ1-6; possible D gene TRBD1, 5 bases. The germline V and J ends were trimmed by 3 bases and 8 bases, with 5 bases remaining between them. The germline gives CDR1 SGHTA, CDR2 FQGNSA. The CDR3 runs 12 residues. The CDR3 sequence is CASSFRDSPLHF. Here the CDR3 DNA reads TGTGCCAGCAGCTTCAGGGATTCACCCCTCCACTTT.

The chain uses TRBV12-3 or TRBV12-4 and TRBJ1-2, with 7 bases that match TRBD1. V was pared by 6 bases and J by 7 bases, with 8 bases of the junction left unmatched. The CDR3 covers 13 residues. CDR3 sequence reads: CASRRDSSIGYTF. CDR3 sequence (DNA): TGTGCCAGCAGGAGGGACAGTAGTATTGGCTACACCTTC.

V and J are TRBV6-1 and TRBJ2-5; tentative D call: TRBD1 (6 bases). Germline V gives CDR1 MNHNS, CDR2 SASEGT. V was trimmed by 2 bases and J by 5 bases, leaving 6 bases between them. This CDR3 spans 12 amino acids. The CDR3 is CASSERGETQYF. In nucleotides, the CDR3 is TGTGCCAGCAGTGAAAGGGGGGAGACCCAGTACTTC.

The V and J genes are TRBV28 and TRBJ2-1; 12 bases are shared with TRBD2. The CDR3 consists of 17 residues. Germline V gene sequence: CDR1 MDHEN, CDR2 SYDVKM. V was pared by 6 bases and J by 1 base, with 7 bases of the junction left unmatched. The chain's CDR3 is CASSWDTSGGSYNEQFF. The CDR3 region has the DNA TGTGCCAGCAGCTGGGACACTAGCGGGGGGTCCTACAATGAGCAGTTCTTC.